Below, one T cell receptor beta chain is given with its context. In the source study's methods: By means of reference gene primer amplification, nucleated cell counts were estimated. Sequencing was performed with immunoSEQ multiplex PCR; in TCRdb, only in-frame clones are kept and a portion is missing. D and trimming were read from the DNA, whereas the V and J calls and clone size are those reported in that table. The sample holds 70,000 or so clones; around nine tenths are singletons and the top ten take approximately 11%. The sample is drawn from a study of blood T cell repertoires in COVID-19. Trimming removed 3 bases from V and 2 bases from J, with 11 bases in between. CDR3 length: 15 residues. The germline CDR1 and CDR2 sequences are LNHDA and SQIVND (reference sequence).

The sequence was collected from a woman between 18 and 30 years old with acute or convalescent COVID-19. The chain recombines TRBV19 with TRBJ1-5; possible D gene TRBD1, 5 bases. Sequencing input: peripheral blood. Here the CDR3 DNA reads TGTGCCAGTAGTATTGGGGGGGGAGGCAATCAGCCCCAGCATTTT. It translates to CASSIGGGGNQPQHF.